This is a list of T cell receptor beta chains from one sample in a study of blood T cell repertoires in COVID-19. Generated by immunoSEQ multiplex PCR, the TCRdb table keeps only in-frame clones and is missing some. Here the sample spans over 100,000 clones, 70% to 90% being singletons. The sequenced sample consisted of peripheral blood. These receptors were collected from a woman aged 55-70 years with acute or convalescent COVID-19. Each CDR3 is given with its conserved first and last residue. D genes are given only for firm matches. The size field is filled for only some rows; it gives once, few, many or a size class.

>TRBJ1-6|-|TRBV9|TRBD1
TGTGCCAGCAGCGTAGCAGGGGGAGATTCACCCCTCCACTTT
CASSVAGGDSPLHF
>TRBJ2-3|few|TRBV27|-
TGTGCCAGCAGTTTATACGGTGGCGGGGCCCGGGAAGATACGCAGTATTTT
CASSLYGGGAREDTQYF
>TRBJ1-5|medium-sized|TRBV4-1|-
TGCGCCAGCAGCCAAGATGGCTATGCGGGCGATCAGCCCCAGCATTTT
CASSQDGYAGDQPQHF
>TRBJ1-5|-|TRBV5-1|TRBD1
TGCGCCAGCAGCTTGGGAGGGACAGGCGATCAGCCCCAGCATTTT
CASSLGGTGDQPQHF
>TRBJ2-3|-|TRBV19|TRBD2
TGTGCCACCCGGGTAGCGGGAGGGCCCGCAGATACGCAGTATTTT
CATRVAGGPADTQYF
>TRBJ1-1|-|TRBV28|TRBD1
TGTGCCAGCAGGTCGACAGGGTTGAACACTGAAGCTTTCTTT
CASRSTGLNTEAFF
>TRBJ1-4|-|TRBV7-2|-
TGTGCCAGCAGCCCACGGCGGGCCACCAATGAAAAACTGTTTTTT
CASSPRRATNEKLFF
>TRBJ2-5|once|TRBV7-9|-
TGTGCCAGCAGCTTTTCCAGGGAGACCCAGTACTTC
CASSFSRETQYF
>TRBJ1-4|-|TRBV6-5|-
TGTGCCAGCAGGGGGACATCTTCAACTAATGAAAAACTGTTTTTT
CASRGTSSTNEKLFF
>TRBJ2-7|once|TRBV29-1|TRBD2
TGCAGCGCGACTAGCGGCCAAACCTCCTACGAGCAGTACTTC
CSATSGQTSYEQYF
>TRBJ2-1|-|TRBV4-3|TRBD2
TGCGCCAGCAGCCACAAGACTAGCGGGGACTACAATGAGCAGTTCTTC
CASSHKTSGDYNEQFF
>TRBJ1-5|-|TRBV6-5|-
TGTGCCAGCAATCCAGGGGCGGAGAATCAGCCCCAGCATTTT
CASNPGAENQPQHF
>TRBJ1-2|once|TRBV18|TRBD1
TGTGCCAGCTCCCACGGGGACAGGGCGATCTCAAGCTACACCTTC
CASSHGDRAISSYTF
>TRBJ1-1|-|TRBV2|-
TGTGCCAGCAGGTCCGCCCCAAGCGACACTGAAGCTTTCTTT
CASRSAPSDTEAFF
>TRBJ2-2|-|TRBV7-3|-
TGTGCCAGCAGCTTGCGTGACACCGGGGAGCTGTTTTTT
CASSLRDTGELFF
>TRBJ2-3|-|TRBV6-1|-
TGTGCCAGCAGTGAAATAAGGGGAACAGATACGCAGTATTTT
CASSEIRGTDTQYF
>TRBJ1-2|-|TRBV6-5|-
TGTGCCAGCAGTTACGTAGCGTTCGGGGGTGATGGCTACACCTTC
CASSYVAFGGDGYTF
>TRBJ2-5|once|TRBV6-2/TRBV6-3|TRBD2
TGTGCCAGCAGTGGATCAGCGGGGGGCCGGGAGACCCAGTACTTC
CASSGSAGGRETQYF
>TRBJ2-5|once|TRBV19|TRBD1
TGTGCCAGTAGTATAGGGGCAGGGGGTTATGGAGAGACCCAGTACTTC
CASSIGAGGYGETQYF
>TRBJ2-2|-|TRBV3-1/TRBV3-2|TRBD1
TGTGCCAGCAGCCAAGAGGCAGGGGGCCCCGGGGAGCTGTTTTTT
CASSQEAGGPGELFF
>TRBJ1-3|-|TRBV28|TRBD1
TGTGCCAGCAGTCCACTCACAGGGGTATCAGGAAACACCATATATTTT
CASSPLTGVSGNTIYF
>TRBJ1-6|-|TRBV9|TRBD1
TGTGCCAGCAGCGCGGGACAGAGCTCCTATAATTCACCCCTCCACTTT
CASSAGQSSYNSPLHF
>TRBJ1-2|-|TRBV3-1/TRBV3-2|-
TGTGCCAGCAGCCCGGAGTTGGGAGATAACTATGGCTACACCTTC
CASSPELGDNYGYTF
>TRBJ1-2|-|TRBV7-2|-
TGTGCCAGCAGCTTAGGGCCAGGGCTCATTTATGGCTACACCTTC
CASSLGPGLIYGYTF
>TRBJ2-1|-|TRBV9|TRBD2
TGTGCCAGCAGCGTGGGCCCTGGGGGACTAGCGGGAGCTAATGAGCAGTTCTTC
CASSVGPGGLAGANEQFF
>TRBJ2-2|-|TRBV6-5|TRBD1
TGTGCCAGCAGTCGACAGGGTCCCGCCGGGGAGCTGTTTTTT
CASSRQGPAGELFF
>TRBJ2-3|-|TRBV2|-
TGTGCCAGCAGTCTTGGAGTTTCTAGCACAGATACGCAGTATTTT
CASSLGVSSTDTQYF
>TRBJ2-7|-|TRBV3-1/TRBV3-2|-
TGTGCCAGCAGCGTAGCTTCTAGCGTAACGGGCTCCTACGAGCAGTACTTC
CASSVASSVTGSYEQYF
>TRBJ2-1|-|TRBV10-1|TRBD2
TGCGCCAGCAGTTTTGGACTAGCGGGATCCCTTTTGCGCTCCTACAATGAGCAGTTCTTC
CASSFGLAGSLLRSYNEQFF
>TRBJ2-1|-|TRBV29-1|TRBD2
TGCAGCGTCCCCGTTGGATGGGAGGGAATACCGGAGCAGTTCTTC
CSVPVGWEGIPEQFF
>TRBJ1-1|few|TRBV2|-
TGTGCCAGCAGTGTTCAACAGGGACCCACTGAAGCTTTCTTT
CASSVQQGPTEAFF
>TRBJ1-5|-|TRBV18|-
TGTGCCAGCTCACCCAACGGGGGCAATCAGCCCCAGCATTTT
CASSPNGGNQPQHF
>TRBJ1-5|-|TRBV19|-
TGTGCCAGTAATCCGACAGGCAATAGCAATCAGCCCCAGCATTTT
CASNPTGNSNQPQHF
>TRBJ2-7|-|TRBV11-3|TRBD2
TGTGCCAGCAGCAGGGCTAGCGGGCCTTCCTACGAGCAGTACTTC
CASSRASGPSYEQYF
>TRBJ2-3|-|TRBV29-1|TRBD1
TGCAGCGTTGAACTGGGACAGGGGGCTACAGATACGCAGTATTTT
CSVELGQGATDTQYF